Sequencing of this TCR beta chain was carried out in a study of cytomegalovirus exposure and HLA in healthy donors. The PCR had 60 Vbeta and 13 Jbeta primers. Repertoires were generated with immunoSEQ multiplex PCR, while TCRdb's copy carries only in-frame clones and drops some. In the table there are some 200,000 clones, 12% of which are singletons. J was trimmed by 4 bases and V by 6 bases; bases with no gene match: 11. Germline CDR1 and CDR2: SEHNR and FQNEAQ (reference sequence). The CDR3 runs to 15 residues. V is TRBV7-9 and J is TRBJ1-1; TRBD1 aligns across 7 bases. This clonotype was obtained from a man aged 45-60 years in good health and CMV-seropositive. Specimen: PBMCs. CDR3 coding DNA: TGTGCCAGCAGTTTCCAGACAGGGATGAGCACTGAAGCTTTCTTT. Translating it yields CASSFQTGMSTEAFF.